One sample yielded the 21 T cell receptor beta chains listed below, sequenced in a study of tumor-infiltrating lymphocytes in primary liver carcinoma. The authors made TCR beta cDNA from approximately 490 ng total RNA with a constant-region primer. The TCR beta library was amplified through three nested multiplex PCR rounds in a modified ARM-PCR procedure. TRBV1-TRBV30 forward primers paired with a C-beta reverse primer drove the first two PCR rounds, ten to eleven cycles each. TCRdb re-analysed the multiplex PCR reads in MiXCR, keeping a single row per CDR3 protein. The sample lists roughly 330,000 distinct CDR3 sequences, approximately 65% occurring once. RNA isolated from unsorted whole blood supplied the blood RNA, with germline DNA also extracted. The sequenced material came from peripheral blood. These receptors originate from a man between 40 and 49 years old with primary liver carcinoma and hepatitis B virus infection.

CDR3 sequence (DNA): TGTGCCAGCAGTTACTTATCGATCGGGGAGCTGTTTTTT. Amino acids: CASSYLSIGELFF. The J gene is TRBJ2-2, the V gene TRBV6-5; D ambiguous. CDR1 and CDR2 (germline): MNHEY, SVGAGI. V was trimmed by 1 base and J by 7 bases, leaving 7 bases between them. CDR3 length equals 13 residues.

On this clonotype itself: Germline and junction disagree at one end, which may indicate a read error. The chain uses TRBV6-2 or TRBV6-3 and TRBJ2-1; the match to TRBD2 covers 8 bases. This CDR3 contains 14 residues. Germline values: CDR1 MNHEY, CDR2 SVGEGT. The CDR3 bases are TGTGCCAGCAAGGCAGCGGGAGCGGATAATGAGCAGTCCTTC. It translates to CASKAAGADNEQSF.

This clonotype turned up a few times. The chain is built from TRBV28 and TRBJ2-2; D is possibly TRBD2 (5 bases). The V gene lost 4 bases and the J gene lost 8 bases, with 17 bases spanning the gap. Looked up from germline, CDR1 is MDHEN and CDR2 is SYDVKM. The CDR3 loop spans 15 amino acids. The CDR3 here is CASSYPLTRSGELFF. CDR3 in DNA: TGTGCCAGCAGTTACCCCTTAACTAGGAGTGGGGAGCTGTTTTTT. Drawing the rest from reference TRBV28 and TRBJ2-2, the complete variable domain is DVKVTQSSRYLVKRTGEKVFLECVQDMDHENMFWYRQDPGLGLRLIYFSYDVKMKEKGDIPEGYSVSREKKERFSLILESASTNQTSMYLCASSYPLTRSGELFFGEGSRLTVL.

In the case of this clonotype: The junction departs from the called germline gene at one end, perhaps through a read error. This chain connects TRBV11-2 to TRBJ2-2, with 9 bases fitting TRBD1. Germline V lookup: CDR1 SGHAT, CDR2 FQNNGV. The CDR3 sequence is 15 residues long. As DNA, the CDR3 is TGTGTCAGTACGACCCGACAGGGGGGGCCCGGGGAGCTATTTTTT. Residues: CVSTTRQGGPGELFF.

As for this clonotype: An end of the junction differs from the germline gene, which may be a read error. The CDR3 spells CAREGSSNRPQHF. Here the CDR3 DNA reads TGTGCCAGGGAGGGCAGTAGCAATCGGCCCCAGCATTTT. V and J are TRBV10-3 and TRBJ1-5, with no clear D. Germline V CDR1 and CDR2: ENHRY, SYGVKD. CDR3 size: 13 residues.

This clonotype was seen just once. Because it lacks the conserved phenylalanine or tryptophan at the end, this CDR3 is likely a read error. This sequence joins TRBV11-1 and TRBJ2-1, with D maybe TRBD2 (6 bases). The germline V gene encodes CDR1 SGHAT and CDR2 FQDESV (reference sequence). The CDR3 has 15 residues. CDR3 residues: CARLGSGGLHNKQFL. In DNA form, the CDR3 reads TGTGCCAGGCTCGGGAGTGGCGGATTACACAATAAGCAGTTCCTC.

The chain employs TRBV11-1 and TRBJ2-1, with 7 bases identical to TRBD2. The ends lost 8 bases at V and 6 bases at J; junction bases unmatched: 16. The CDR3 is 16 residues long. Per germline, CDR1 SGHAT and CDR2 FQDESV (reference sequence). The CDR3 nucleotides are TGTGCCAGCGCAGGGACGACTAGCCCACGACCCAATGAGCAGTTCTTC. Amino acid sequence: CASAGTTSPRPNEQFF.

Of note for this clonotype: This may be a read error: a much more frequent sequence differs by one nucleotide. The chain has TRBV6-1 and TRBJ1-5, with TRBD1 as a possible D gene (6 bases). Germline CDR1 reads MNHNS; CDR2 reads SASEGT. This CDR3 is 15 amino acids long. The CDR3 nucleotides are TGTGCCAGCAGGCCGAGGGGGGCCTACAATCATCCCCAGCATTTT. Residues: CASRPRGAYNHPQHF.

On this clonotype itself: This could be a read error, since a much larger clone is one nucleotide away. The chain joins TRBV6-1 to TRBJ1-5, with a possible D match to TRBD1 (5 bases). In germline, CDR1 is MNHNS, CDR2 SASEGT. The CDR3 is 15 residues long. The CDR3 DNA reads as TGTGCCAGCAGTGAATCCCAGGGAAGCAATCAGTCCCAGCATTTT. This encodes CASSESQGSNQSQHF.

This clonotype was picked up one time. One junction end disagrees with the germline gene, perhaps due to a read error. The chain recombines TRBV4-1 with TRBJ2-7; 7 bases are a match to TRBD2. The CDR3 sequence is 16 residues long. Per the germline V gene, CDR1 is MGHRA and CDR2 is YSYEKL. The CDR3 DNA is TGCCCCAGCAGCCAAGAAGGGCGGGGGAGCTCCTACGAGCAGTACTTC. This gives the protein CPSSQEGRGSSYEQYF.

The chain links TRBV28 to TRBJ2-7, with TRBD1 identical over 7 bases. Germline loops: CDR1 MDHEN, CDR2 SYDVKM. The CDR3 consists of 15 residues. V gave up 5 bases and J gave up 3 bases; unmatched junction bases: 10. In DNA form, the CDR3 reads TGTGCCAGCAGTCGAGGGGGCGCCTCCCACTACGAGCAGTACTTC. Its protein product is CASSRGGASHYEQYF. The whole variable domain, filled in from reference TRBV28 and TRBJ2-7, reads DVKVTQSSRYLVKRTGEKVFLECVQDMDHENMFWYRQDPGLGLRLIYFSYDVKMKEKGDIPEGYSVSREKKERFSLILESASTNQTSMYLCASSRGGASHYEQYFGPGTRLTVT.

The table lists this clonotype with many counts. The chain joins TRBV11-2 to TRBJ2-3; D gene ambiguous. V dropped 0 bases and J dropped 14 bases, with 18 bases sitting between them. Germline CDR1 and CDR2: SGHAT and FQNNGV. CDR3 length: 14 amino acids. CDR3: CASSLEVLRTARYF. Here the CDR3 DNA reads TGTGCCAGCAGCTTAGAGGTCCTCCGAACCGCGCGGTATTTT.

A word on this clonotype: Likely a read error: the CDR3 ends without its conserved phenylalanine or tryptophan. The chain couples TRBV5-5 to TRBJ2-1, with no clear D. The V end was cut by 0 bases, the J end by 5 bases, with 9 bases between. The CDR3 has 14 amino acids. CDR1 is SGHKS and CDR2 is YYEKEE in the germline V gene (reference sequence). The CDR3 DNA sequence: TGTGCCAGCAGCTTGGATCGGATTAACAATGAGCAGTTCCTC. It specifies CASSLDRINNEQFL.

V is TRBV12-3 or TRBV12-4 and J is TRBJ1-1; the D gene is possibly TRBD1 (5 bases). The germline V and J ends were trimmed by 7 bases and 6 bases, with 21 bases remaining between them. The CDR3 spans 15 residues. The CDR3 DNA follows: TGTGCCAGCACCCCGGGGTGGGGCAGTGGCCCTGAAGCTTTCTTT. This sequence encodes CASTPGWGSGPEAFF.

Judged by abundance, this clonotype is medium-sized. The V call is TRBV11-2, the J call TRBJ2-1; 7 bases fit TRBD2. This CDR3 spans 16 amino acids. Germline V gives CDR1 SGHAT, CDR2 FQNNGV. The V gene end was trimmed by 4 bases and the J gene end by 4 bases; junction bases not matched to a gene: 10. CDR3 in DNA: TGTGCCAGCAGCTATACTAGCGCCCATTTATACAATGAGCAGTTCTTC. Its translation is CASSYTSAHLYNEQFF.

This clonotype was observed many times. The V call is TRBV11-2, the J call TRBJ2-7; a possible D gene is TRBD1 (5 bases). There are 11 residues in the CDR3. Germline V gives CDR1 SGHAT, CDR2 FQNNGV. Deletions cut 8 bases from V and 1 base from J, with 6 bases between. In DNA form, the CDR3 reads TGTGCCAGCCGACAGTCCTACGAGCAGTACTTC. Translation: CASRQSYEQYF. Drawing the rest from reference TRBV11-2 and TRBJ2-7, the complete variable domain is EAGVAQSPRYKIIEKRQSVAFWCNPISGHATLYWYQQILGQGPKLLIQFQNNGVVDDSQLPKDRFSAERLKGVDSTLKIQPAKLEDSAVYLCASRQSYEQYFGPGTRLTVT.

The V call is TRBV13, the J call TRBJ1-2; perhaps TRBD1 as D (6 bases). The length of the CDR3 is 17 residues. Trimming removed 5 bases at V and 4 bases at J, with 23 bases between. Germline V lookup: CDR1 PRHDT, CDR2 FYEKMQ (reference sequence). CDR3 bases: TGTGCCAGCAGCCGGCTGACAGGATTTGACGGTAGCTATGGCTACACCTTC. Translated: CASSRLTGFDGSYGYTF.

This clonotype was seen ten or more times. This chain uses TRBV5-1 with TRBJ1-1; the match to TRBD1 covers 7 bases. The germline gives CDR1 SGHRS, CDR2 YFSETQ. This CDR3 has 13 residues. The V and J ends lost 3 bases and 6 bases, in that order; junction bases with no gene match: 5. CDR3 in amino acids: CASSWTGGPEAFF. As DNA, the CDR3 is TGCGCCAGCAGCTGGACAGGCGGGCCTGAAGCTTTCTTT.

Concerning this clonotype: Its ends do not fully match the called genes, so a read error is possible. V gene TRBV6-6 combines with J gene TRBJ2-1; D may be TRBD2 (6 bases). The germline CDR1 and CDR2 sequences are MNHNY and SVGAGI (reference sequence). This CDR3 contains 19 residues. CDR3 amino acids: CASSHSLPDGIGGYNEQFF. The CDR3 nucleotides are TGTGCCAGCAGTCACTCCCTCCCGGACGGTATTGGGGGGTACAATGAGCAGTTCTTC.

The chain carries TRBV4-1 and TRBJ1-1, with 9 bases matching TRBD1. V dropped 0 bases and J dropped 4; count of bases not matched to a gene: 3. CDR3 length: 15 residues. Germline V gene sequence: CDR1 MGHRA, CDR2 YSYEKL. This CDR3 reads CASSQEDRGVTEAFF. DNA for the CDR3: TGCGCCAGCAGCCAAGAGGACAGGGGAGTCACTGAAGCTTTCTTT.

In the case of this clonotype: The junction does not match germline at one end; this may be a read error. The V and J genes are TRBV7-8 and TRBJ1-2, with a tentative D call TRBD1 (6 bases). Germline CDR1 SGHVS, CDR2 FQNEAQ. This CDR3 is built from 16 residues. CDR3 sequence reads: CTSSPRTAVTAYGYTF. Written as DNA, the CDR3 is TGTACCAGCAGCCCAAGGACAGCGGTCACAGCCTATGGCTACACCTTC.